The 29 T cell receptor beta chains in this list originate from one sample, sequenced in a study of T-cell memory formation after mild COVID-19. MiXCR, run by TCRdb on the 5' RACE reads, gives a single entry per CDR3 protein. Of about 350,000 distinct CDR3 sequences in the sample, approximately 14% were seen once. Material for sequencing was PBMCs or a T cell subset sorted from them (not recorded which). The receptor set was obtained from a man aged 18 to 35 who had mild COVID-19 (a few samples of this study predate the infection). Cell type and time point are not known.

This chain uses TRBV15 with TRBJ1-3; a weak D match, TRBD1 (5 bases). In germline, CDR1 is LNHNV, CDR2 YYDKDF (reference sequence). This CDR3 is 16 amino acids long. V lost 0 bases and J 0 bases, leaving 9 bases between the germline ends. The CDR3 bases are TGTGCCACCAGCAGAGATCCAGGGAGCTCTGGAAACACCATATATTTT. Residues: CATSRDPGSSGNTIYF. Full variable domain (missing parts from reference TRBV15 and TRBJ1-3): DAMVIQNPRYQVTQFGKPVTLSCSQTLNHNVMYWYQQKSSQAPKLLFHYYDKDFNNEADTPDNFQSRRPNTSFCFLDIRSPGLGDTAMYLCATSRDPGSSGNTIYFGEGSWLTVV.

This clonotype was found a few times. The V gene is TRBV20-1, the J gene TRBJ1-2, with D tentatively TRBD1 (5 bases). The V gene's germline CDR1 is DFQATT and CDR2 SNEGSKA (reference sequence). This CDR3 region has 13 residues. The V end was cut by 5 bases, the J end by 3 bases, with 13 bases between. DNA of the CDR3: TGCAGTGCTTCAGGGAGATCGGACTATGGCTACACCTTC. This sequence encodes CSASGRSDYGYTF.

In this sample, this clonotype turned up a few times. The chain employs TRBV7-3 and TRBJ2-3, with 8 bases identical to TRBD2. The CDR3 has 14 amino acids. V lost 3 bases, J lost 5 bases, and 4 bases stayed unmatched. The V gene's germline CDR1 is SGHTA and CDR2 FQGTGA. The CDR3 loop reads CASSFGGGIDTQYF. In nucleotides, the CDR3 is TGTGCCAGCAGCTTTGGCGGGGGGATAGATACGCAGTATTTT.

The rearrangement uses TRBV4-2 and TRBJ1-6; D perhaps matches TRBD1 (5 bases). Trimming shortened V by 0 bases and J by 5 bases, and 8 bases separated the two germline ends. The germline gives CDR1 LGHNA, CDR2 YNFKEQ. This CDR3 comprises 15 residues. CDR3 region: CASSQERDHNSPLHF. The CDR3 DNA reads TGTGCCAGCAGCCAAGAAAGGGACCATAATTCACCCCTCCACTTT.

This clonotype was found a few times. The chain joins TRBV12-3 or TRBV12-4 to TRBJ1-1; D remains unclear. Trimming shortened V by 3 bases and J by 1 base, and 6 bases separated the two germline ends. The CDR3 has 13 amino acids. The CDR3: CASSLVTNTEAFF. In nucleotides, the CDR3 is TGTGCCAGCAGTTTGGTCACGAACACTGAAGCTTTCTTT.

V is TRBV6-5 and J is TRBJ1-5, with TRBD1 matching 9 bases. The trim removed 6 bases at V and 6 bases at J, leaving 3 bases unmatched. Germline V gene data show CDR1 as MNHEY and CDR2 as SVGAGI. The CDR3 has 13 residues. CDR3 in amino acids: CASSRQGGQPQHF. The CDR3 nucleotides are TGTGCCAGCAGCCGACAGGGGGGTCAGCCCCAGCATTTT.

The sample holds a few counts of this clonotype. The chain links TRBV5-1 to TRBJ2-7, with D uncertain. Germline V gives CDR1 SGHRS, CDR2 YFSETQ. V was cut by 2 bases and J by 0 bases, with 6 bases left in between. This CDR3 comprises 13 residues. The CDR3 protein is CASSFVSSYEQYF. CDR3 in DNA: TGCGCCAGCAGCTTTGTCAGCTCCTACGAGCAGTACTTC. Based on the CDR3 plus reference TRBV5-1 and TRBJ2-7, the full variable domain is KAGVTQTPRYLIKTRGQQVTLSCSPISGHRSVSWYQQTPGQGLQFLFEYFSETQRNKGNFPGRFSGRQFSNSRSEMNVSTLELGDSALYLCASSFVSSYEQYFGPGTRLTVT.

Many counts were recorded for this clonotype. The CDR3 is CASSSQGIGEKLFF. In DNA, the CDR3 is TGTGCCAGCAGCTCACAGGGGATCGGTGAAAAACTGTTTTTT. The V and J genes are TRBV5-6 and TRBJ1-4; 7 bases agree with TRBD1. The CDR3 runs to 14 residues. J was trimmed by 7 bases and V by 3 bases; bases with no gene match: 6. The germline V gene has CDR1 SGHDT and CDR2 YYEEEE.

V gene TRBV19 combines with J gene TRBJ2-2, with 14 nucleotides matching TRBD2. The CDR3 is 17 residues long. Germline V gives CDR1 LNHDA, CDR2 SQIVND (reference sequence). Trimming removed 8 bases from V and 4 bases from J; junction bases left unmatched: 9. CDR3: CASSGTSGGGGTGELFF. Here the CDR3 DNA reads TGTGCCAGTTCGGGGACTAGCGGGGGAGGAGGCACCGGGGAGCTGTTTTTT.

This clonotype was counted at least ten times. V and J are TRBV7-2 and TRBJ1-1; TRBD1 matches at 10 bases. The CDR3 has 15 residues. Trimming cost V 5 bases and J 6 bases; bases outside gene matches: 9. Germline V gene lookup returns CDR1 SGHTA and CDR2 FQGNSA. The CDR3 is CASSPTGTGVPEAFF. CDR3 DNA sequence: TGTGCCAGCAGCCCAACCGGGACAGGGGTCCCTGAAGCTTTCTTT.

This clonotype was seen a few times. The chain is built from TRBV5-1 and TRBJ2-7; the D is unclear. The V and J ends lost 0 bases and 2 bases respectively, with 18 bases between them. Per germline, CDR1 SGHRS and CDR2 YFSETQ. This CDR3 spans 17 amino acids. CDR3 DNA sequence: TGCGCCAGCAGCTTGGAATCGTTGCCCGTGAGTCCCTACGAGCAGTACTTC. Translation: CASSLESLPVSPYEQYF.

This clonotype turned up a few times. The chain has TRBV6-1 and TRBJ2-7; D is possibly TRBD2 (5 bases). This CDR3 has 15 amino acids. V lost 4 bases to trimming and J lost 6 bases, with 19 bases between them. The V gene's germline CDR1 is MNHNS and CDR2 SASEGT. The CDR3, as DNA: TGTGCCAGCAGTGGCCTCGGAGTGGCGGGTGTCGAGCAGTACTTC. This gives the protein CASSGLGVAGVEQYF.

This clonotype was seen only a few times. The rearrangement uses TRBV2 and TRBJ2-1, with TRBD2 matching 11 bases. Looked up from germline, CDR1 is SNHLY and CDR2 is FYNNEI. The CDR3 spans 16 residues. With 7 bases clipped from V and 3 bases from J, the junction kept 8 bases outside the gene matches. The CDR3 nucleotides read TGTGCCAGCAATTCTTATGGGACTAGCGGCTACAATGAGCAGTTCTTC. Protein product: CASNSYGTSGYNEQFF.

In this sample, this clonotype turned up many times. The chain uses TRBV14 and TRBJ1-1; D gene unclear. The V gene's germline CDR1 is SGHDN and CDR2 FVKESK. The CDR3 is 13 amino acids. V dropped 2 bases and J dropped 4 bases, with 8 bases sitting between them. CDR3 DNA: TGTGCCAGCAGCCAACTAAGGACCACTGAAGCTTTCTTT. Translating it yields CASSQLRTTEAFF.

The CDR3 spells CASSGGPLYNEQFF. The CDR3 bases are TGTGCCAGCAGCGGGGGCCCACTCTACAATGAGCAGTTCTTC. This chain uses TRBV7-2 with TRBJ2-1; a weak D match, TRBD1 (6 bases). The CDR3 loop spans 14 amino acids. Germline V gene lookup returns CDR1 SGHTA and CDR2 FQGNSA. V lost 5 bases to trimming and J lost 3 bases, with 11 bases between them.

The chain has TRBV6-5 and TRBJ2-7, with TRBD1 matching over 7 bases. The CDR3 loop spans 14 amino acids. Germline V lookup: CDR1 MNHEY, CDR2 SVGAGI. The V gene end was trimmed by 4 bases and the J gene end by 5 bases; junction bases not matched to a gene: 8. The CDR3: CASSFRGRRDEQYF. The CDR3 DNA sequence: TGTGCCAGCAGTTTTAGGGGGCGCAGGGACGAGCAGTACTTC.

V usage is TRBV20-1 and J usage is TRBJ1-2; D is perhaps TRBD1 (5 bases). This CDR3 is built from 13 residues. Germline V gives CDR1 DFQATT, CDR2 SNEGSKA (reference sequence). The V end lost 2 bases, the J end lost 2 bases, and 9 bases lay between the germline ends. The CDR3 spells CSARKGENYGYTF. The CDR3 DNA follows: TGCAGTGCTAGAAAAGGGGAAAACTATGGCTACACCTTC.

The sample holds many counts of this clonotype. The CDR3 spells CSARLAPETQYF. CDR3 sequence (DNA): TGCAGTGCCCGACTAGCCCCAGAGACCCAGTACTTC. This chain joins TRBV20-1 and TRBJ2-5, with 7 positions matching TRBD2. J gave up 4 bases and V 6 bases, and 5 bases lay outside the gene matches. Germline V gene lookup returns CDR1 DFQATT and CDR2 SNEGSKA (reference sequence). The CDR3 length is 12 residues.

The chain has TRBV2 and TRBJ2-1; no clear D gene. The germline V and J ends were trimmed by 3 bases and 10 bases, with 10 bases remaining between them. This CDR3 is 12 amino acids long. CDR1 SNHLY and CDR2 FYNNEI come from the germline V gene. The CDR3 DNA follows: TGTGCCAGCAGTGATAGTTGGGAAGAGCAGTTCTTC. Translated, it gives CASSDSWEEQFF.

V is TRBV5-6 and J is TRBJ2-3; a weak D match, TRBD2 (5 bases). Trimming took off 7 bases at V and 1 base at J, with 7 bases between the two ends. Germline CDR1 is SGHDT and CDR2 is YYEEEE. This CDR3 has 12 amino acids. The CDR3 nucleotides read TGTGCCAGCTGGCGGGGCACAGATACGCAGTATTTT. Its protein product is CASWRGTDTQYF.

The chain carries TRBV7-2 and TRBJ1-2; D may be TRBD1 (5 bases). Germline V gene data show CDR1 as SGHTA and CDR2 as FQGNSA. Between the trimmed V and J ends, which lost 2 bases and 4 bases, there was a span of 8 bases. The CDR3 sequence is 13 residues long. The CDR3 sequence: CASSLSDSYGYTF. In DNA form, the CDR3 reads TGTGCCAGCAGCTTATCAGACAGCTATGGCTACACCTTC.

The rearrangement joins TRBV20-1 to TRBJ1-2; 7 positions match TRBD1. Germline-derived CDR1 and CDR2 are DFQATT and SNEGSKA (reference sequence). The CDR3 has 15 amino acids. After removal of 0 bases from V and 8 bases from J, the junction contained 12 bases not matched to a gene. The CDR3 loop reads CSARDSRTGPRGYTF. CDR3 in DNA: TGCAGTGCTAGAGATTCCCGGACAGGTCCACGAGGCTACACCTTC.

There are many counts of this clonotype. CDR3 amino acids: CASSRGQGLAGLETQYF. In DNA form, the CDR3 reads TGCGCCAGCAGCCGAGGACAGGGACTAGCGGGGTTAGAGACCCAGTACTTC. The chain recombines TRBV5-1 with TRBJ2-5; 13 bases agree with TRBD2. The CDR3 has 17 amino acids. Unmatched junction bases numbered 10, after V lost 4 bases and J lost 4 bases. Germline lookup yields CDR1 SGHRS and CDR2 YFSETQ.

V and J are TRBV5-4 and TRBJ2-3; D unclear. There are 14 residues in the CDR3. V was trimmed by 3 bases and J by 7 bases, leaving 15 bases between them. Germline CDR1 is SGHNT and CDR2 is YYREEE (reference sequence). Here the CDR3 DNA reads TGTGCCAGCAGCTCGGCGCGGTTAGGGTATACGCAGTATTTT. Its protein product is CASSSARLGYTQYF.

The chain couples TRBV3-1 to TRBJ2-5, with a tentative D call TRBD2 (7 bases). Trimming stripped 3 bases from V and 2 bases from J, with 13 bases between. Germline lookup yields CDR1 LGHDT and CDR2 YNNKEL (reference sequence). The CDR3 sequence is 15 residues long. CDR3 region: CASSQLGGGQETQYF. In nucleotides, the CDR3 is TGTGCCAGCAGCCAGTTGGGAGGGGGGCAAGAGACCCAGTACTTC.

This clonotype was seen only a few times. This sequence joins TRBV20-1 and TRBJ2-5; no reliable D call. The length of the CDR3 is 11 residues. V was cut by 3 bases and J by 1 base, with 3 bases left in between. Germline-derived CDR1 and CDR2 are DFQATT and SNEGSKA (reference sequence). CDR3: CSASTQETQYF. In DNA, the CDR3 is TGCAGTGCTAGCACCCAAGAGACCCAGTACTTC.

The chain employs TRBV4-3 and TRBJ2-2; D remains ambiguous. Trimming removed 3 bases at V and 6 bases at J, with 14 bases between. The CDR3 spans 15 residues. Germline assignment: CDR1 LGHNA and CDR2 YSLEER. In DNA form, the CDR3 reads TGCGCCAGCAGCCAGACACCCAGGACGGCCGGGGAGCTGTTTTTT. Protein: CASSQTPRTAGELFF.

This clonotype occurred many times. The chain employs TRBV28 and TRBJ2-5, with unresolved D. V lost 2 bases, J lost 9 bases, and 10 bases lay in between. The CDR3 is made up of 12 amino acids. Germline lookup yields CDR1 MDHEN and CDR2 SYDVKM. The CDR3 protein is CASSLGARAQYF. Written as DNA, the CDR3 is TGTGCCAGCAGTTTAGGTGCTAGGGCCCAGTACTTC.

This clonotype came up many times. The J gene is TRBJ1-6, the V gene TRBV12-3 or TRBV12-4; D gene ambiguous. Trimming stripped 7 bases from V and 9 bases from J, with 13 bases between. CDR3 size: 13 residues. The CDR3 here is CASIQQRGSPLHF. As DNA, the CDR3 is TGTGCCAGCATCCAGCAGAGAGGTTCACCCCTCCACTTT.